This T cell receptor beta chain was obtained from a study of vaccination effects on CD4 cells after COVID-19. Generated by immunoSEQ multiplex PCR, the TCRdb table keeps only in-frame clones and is missing some. The data show about 27,000 clones, with 72% seen just once and about 11% held by the top ten. Under the ViraFEST assay, PBMC were stimulated with viral peptide pools so that antigen-specific CD4+ T cells expanded. Sequencing was performed afterwards. CD4+ T cells were isolated after about eleven days of culture. Vaccine recipients had no previous SARS-CoV-2 infection; their nucleocapsid antibodies were negative. Researchers swapped half the medium for IL-2 medium on both days 3 and 7. This clone appeared a few times. Its antigen is as yet unknown. The V gene end was trimmed by 2 bases and the J gene end by 9 bases; junction bases not matched to a gene: 3. Germline-derived CDR1 and CDR2 are SEHNR and FQNEAQ (reference sequence). The CDR3 has 12 residues.

The chain joins TRBV7-9 to TRBJ1-1; 7 nucleotides agree with TRBD1. The source was CD4+ T cells from PBMCs cultured with SARS-CoV-2 spike peptides, collected before COVID-19 vaccination. The TCR comes from a human donor who received a COVID-19 vaccine. CDR3 coding DNA: TGTGCCAGCAGCTTAATACAGGGGCAAGCTTTCTTT. Translated, it gives CASSLIQGQAFF.